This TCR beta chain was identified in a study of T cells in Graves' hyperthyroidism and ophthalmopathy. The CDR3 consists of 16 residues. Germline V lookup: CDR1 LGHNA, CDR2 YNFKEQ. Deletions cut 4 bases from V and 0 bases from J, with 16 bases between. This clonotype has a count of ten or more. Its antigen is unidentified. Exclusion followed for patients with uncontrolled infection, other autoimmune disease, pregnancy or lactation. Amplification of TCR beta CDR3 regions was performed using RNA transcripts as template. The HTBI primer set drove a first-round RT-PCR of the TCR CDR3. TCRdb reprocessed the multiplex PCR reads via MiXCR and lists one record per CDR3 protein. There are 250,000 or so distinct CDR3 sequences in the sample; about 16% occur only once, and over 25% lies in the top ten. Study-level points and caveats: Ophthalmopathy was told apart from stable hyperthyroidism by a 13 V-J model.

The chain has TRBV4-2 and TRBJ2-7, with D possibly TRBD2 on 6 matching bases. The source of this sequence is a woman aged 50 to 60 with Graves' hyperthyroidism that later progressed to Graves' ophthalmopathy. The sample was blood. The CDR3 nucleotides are TGTGCCAGCAGCCCCCGCGGGGTAGCGTACTCCTACGAGCAGTACTTC. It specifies CASSPRGVAYSYEQYF.